This T cell receptor beta chain was found in a study of shared clonotypes between healthy human individuals (TCRdb year 2020). Concerning the study at large: A couple of women and a few men aged 18 to 49 years were included in the cohort. For each donor, three plates each were used for CD4 naive and CD4 memory, two plates were used for CD8 naive, and one plate was used for CD8 memory. To estimate repertoire size and how much clonotype sharing occurs between individuals, the study deeply sequenced the blood TCR repertoires of about five healthy adults. To increase sequencing depth and limit assay-specific biases, different laboratories used diverse techniques to prepare libraries and sequence TCR repertoires. Each donor's leukapheresis produced roughly between roughly 0.85 and 9.5 billion PBMCs. What the study reported, not specific to this receptor: Clonotypes shared by all four sorted-subset donors showed higher generation probabilities than non-shared clonotypes. Estimated clonotype richness was generally larger for naive than for memory subsets. Pairwise subsampling led to the expectation that sequencing depth would affect the degree of clonotype sharing among donors. Incomplete sequencing was indicated by rarefaction of sorted-subset datasets, despite the large sequencing depth. Sampling was restricted to blood, and TCR repertoires in tissues likely differ from the TCR repertoires found in blood. Across a handful of donors, roughly 5.1% of naive CD4, around 3.5% of naive CD8, about 2.3% of memory CD4, and approximately 0.42% of memory CD8 clonotypes were shared. Because the study included only a small number of donors, the genetic and exposure-history diversity represented was limited.

Points on this clone: Its antigen specificity is not known. The junction and the germline gene differ at one end; a read error may be behind it.

Taken from the germline V gene (reference sequence), the CDR1 and CDR2 loops are SSHAT and FNYEAQ. Measured from the cysteine to the phenylalanine, the CDR3 is 13 residues long. Just the 39-base CDR3 DNA is kept, in frame starting at base 1. CD8 naive samples were CD45RO-negative cells positively selected for CCR7, giving a CD45RA+CCR7+ population that excluded TemRA cells. Healthy HIV-negative adults with no recently reported acute infections or vaccinations were included as donors. Every donor was a Caucasian adult residing in Nashville, Tennessee, USA. Blood was obtained by leukapheresis, after which PBMCs were separated by Ficoll-Histopaque density gradient centrifugation and cryopreserved in liquid nitrogen vapor phase. Analytical flow cytometry was used to check the purity and quantity of each magnetically sorted T cell population. Genomic DNA was isolated from each sorted fraction and quantified by UV absorbance on a Nanodrop 2000c.

Using the deep immunoSEQ assay, TCR CDR3 regions were amplified from genomic DNA by multiplex PCR. For each cell subset, the extracted genomic DNA was distributed evenly across all wells of several immunoSEQ 96-well plates, and each plate served as one replicate. Each replicate PCR for sorted subsets received approximately 200 ng genomic DNA, equal to about 30,000 T cell genomes. The purified libraries were quantified using a Qubit 3.0 fluorometer, sized with a Bioanalyzer 2100, and then quantified again using the KAPA Library Quantification kit. Each immunoSEQ 96-well plate was sequenced on its own single-read 150-cycle Illumina NextSeq 550 flow cell. For the original study's pipeline: The immunoSEQ output contained only junctional sequences without quality scores, so filtering could not match that applied to full-length reads. To assign V/J genes and CDR3, sequences were annotated against IMGT germline references using PyIR, a Python wrapper for IgBLAST v1.9. Any read was removed if the V/J assignment was weak (E-value above 1e-6), the CDR3 was missing, or the read contained stop codons, out-of-frame junctions, or ambiguous translated residues. A V3J clonotype was defined by an identical inferred V gene, J gene, and CDR3 amino acid sequence. Percentage overlap between repertoires was computed as shared unique clonotypes divided by the size of the smaller repertoire. Three approaches were used to assess repertoire richness: RTK rarefaction, the Chao1 estimator, and Recon v2.1 estimates of unobserved clonotypes. Generation probabilities for all TCRbeta clonotypes obtained by the gDNA method from several donors were computed using OLGA. The table comes from immuneACCESS by way of TCRdb, which keeps in-frame sequences with V and J called. Part of the clones is missing from these tables; in studies checked, under half for an unresolved V gene and the rest for unknown reasons. That table is the source of V, J and clone size, and D and trimming were worked out from the DNA. Recorded for this sample are 630,000 or so clones; roughly 98% of them occurred a single time. Of the sample, 0.25% to 0.35% is held by the ten largest clones.

The sequence joins TRBV7-7 to TRBJ2-1; no D gene can be assigned with confidence. This TCR derives from a man aged 25 to 45 in good health. Material for sequencing was naive CD8+ T cells sorted from blood. The cell subset or site label for this specimen denotes: CD45RA+CCR7+. The CDR3 here reads CASSPSVNREQFF. The DNA sequence is given as TGTGCTAGCAGCCCCTCGGTTAATCGCGAGCAGTTCTTC.